The T cell receptor beta chain under discussion was sequenced for a study of blood T cell repertoires in COVID-19. Generated by immunoSEQ multiplex PCR, the TCRdb table keeps only in-frame clones and is missing some. The table has fewer than 85,000 clones, roughly 90% seen once. Germline V gene data show CDR1 as SEHNR and CDR2 as FQNEAQ (reference sequence). CDR3 length: 15 amino acids. With 3 bases removed from V and 5 bases from J, the gap between germline ends came to 13 bases. Material for sequencing was peripheral blood. This TCR derives from a man aged 50-60 years with active COVID-19. V gene TRBV7-9 combines with J gene TRBJ2-2; D perhaps matches TRBD2 (5 bases). The CDR3 nucleotides read TGTGCCAGCAGCTTCGAGGGAGAACGAACCGGGGAGCTGTTTTTT. As protein: CASSFEGERTGELFF.